This T cell receptor beta chain stems from a study of blood T cells in healthy people across ages. A sample-barcoded 5' primer and a J-beta primer mix were used in a second PCR of about 7 to 12 cycles. TCRdb processed the 5' RACE reads anew with MiXCR; each CDR3 protein has one entry. The sample carries about 1.8 million distinct CDR3 sequences, about 50% recorded once. The CDR3 consists of 14 residues. CDR1 and CDR2 from the germline V gene are MNHEY and SVGAGI. Trimming stripped 2 bases from V and 4 bases from J, with 12 bases between. A single count supports this clonotype. Its antigen is currently unknown. Study observations and caveats: In older individuals, TCR beta diversity per million T cells was lower, falling roughly linearly with age.

This clonotype originated in a woman between 40 and 50 years old in good health. The chain employs TRBV6-5 and TRBJ2-7, with TRBD2 as a possible D gene (5 bases). What was sequenced was blood. The CDR3 region has the DNA TGTGCCAGCAGTTACGAGGTCTCGGGGTACGAGCAGTACTTC. Translating gives CASSYEVSGYEQYF.